This T cell receptor (beta chain) was recorded in a study of cytomegalovirus exposure and HLA in healthy donors. 60 Vbeta and 13 Jbeta primers were used in PCR. Profiling relied on immunoSEQ multiplex PCR, and the TCRdb table lists in-frame clones only, not all of them. The sample lists about 230,000 clones; roughly 89% were seen once. The CDR3 covers 20 residues. The germline CDR1 and CDR2 sequences are SGDLS and YYNGEE. V was clipped by 0 bases and J by 1 base; unmatched bases: 9. Source material: PBMCs. The receptor's source is a woman aged 18-29 years in good health and CMV-seronegative. V usage is TRBV9 and J usage is TRBJ2-1; 14 nucleotides match TRBD2. CDR3 loop: CASSVAQGLAGAKSYNEQFF. In DNA, the CDR3 is TGTGCCAGCAGCGTAGCCCAGGGACTAGCGGGAGCCAAGTCCTACAATGAGCAGTTCTTC.